The sequence of this T cell receptor (beta chain) was determined in a study of cytomegalovirus exposure and HLA in healthy donors. Overall study results and limits: For cytomegalovirus status, the classifier reportedly gave diagnoses with high specificity and sensitivity. Across HLA loci, a later analysis found differing TCR association rates, with DRB1 most and HLA-C fewest. In a later analysis, a missense DCLRE1C variant was linked to TCR beta V- and J-gene trimming. The dataset shows that most TCR sequences were rare, while some public TCRs occurred in many donors.

Concerning this clone itself: Its antigen is not identified.

Germline V gene data show CDR1 as SGHRS and CDR2 as YFSETQ. With V trimmed by 4 bases and J by 2 bases, 10 bases remained unmatched. CDR3 length equals 16 residues. The PCR used 60 Vbeta and 13 Jbeta primers. Produced via immunoSEQ multiplex PCR; TCRdb's table is partial and in-frame only. This sample's table reports more than 110,000 clones. The chain uses TRBV5-1 and TRBJ2-5; 8 bases align to TRBD2. The sample consisted of PBMCs. The clonotype comes from a man aged 40-49 years in good health and CMV-seronegative. CDR3 sequence (DNA): TGCGCCAGCAGCAAGGACGGGCGGGGGGTTCAAGAGACCCAGTACTTC. This gives the protein CASSKDGRGVQETQYF. Full variable domain (rest looked up from reference TRBV5-1 and TRBJ2-5): KAGVTQTPRYLIKTRGQQVTLSCSPISGHRSVSWYQQTPGQGLQFLFEYFSETQRNKGNFPGRFSGRQFSNSRSEMNVSTLELGDSALYLCASSKDGRGVQETQYFGPGTRLLVL.